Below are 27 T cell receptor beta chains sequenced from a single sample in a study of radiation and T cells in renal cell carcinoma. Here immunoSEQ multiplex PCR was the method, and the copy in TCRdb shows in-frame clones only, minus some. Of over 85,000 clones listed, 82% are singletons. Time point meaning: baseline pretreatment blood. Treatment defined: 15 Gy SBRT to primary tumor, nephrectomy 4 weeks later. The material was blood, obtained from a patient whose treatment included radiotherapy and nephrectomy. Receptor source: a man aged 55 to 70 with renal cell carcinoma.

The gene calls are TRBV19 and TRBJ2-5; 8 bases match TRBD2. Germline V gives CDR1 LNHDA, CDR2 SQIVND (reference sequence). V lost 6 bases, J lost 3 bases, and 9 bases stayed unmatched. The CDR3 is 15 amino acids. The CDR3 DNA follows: TGTGCCAGTAGCAGGGGACCGGGACTAGAAGAGACCCAGTACTTC. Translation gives CASSRGPGLEETQYF.

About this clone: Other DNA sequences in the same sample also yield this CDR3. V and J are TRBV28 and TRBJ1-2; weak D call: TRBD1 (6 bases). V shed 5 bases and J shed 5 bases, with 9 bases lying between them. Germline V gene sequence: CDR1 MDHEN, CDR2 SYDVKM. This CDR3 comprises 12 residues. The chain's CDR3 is CASSLRGYGYTF. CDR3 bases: TGTGCCAGCAGTCTCAGGGGTTATGGCTACACCTTC.

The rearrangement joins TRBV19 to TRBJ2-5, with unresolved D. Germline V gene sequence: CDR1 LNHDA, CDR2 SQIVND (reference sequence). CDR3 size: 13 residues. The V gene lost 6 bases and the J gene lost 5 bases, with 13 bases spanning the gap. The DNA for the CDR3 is TGTGCCAGTAGCGTGGGGATGAGGGAGACCCAGTACTTC. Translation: CASSVGMRETQYF. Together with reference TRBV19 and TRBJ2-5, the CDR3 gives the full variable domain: DGGITQSPKYLFRKEGQNVTLSCEQNLNHDAMYWYRQDPGQGLRLIYYSQIVNDFQKGDIAEGYSVSREKKESFPLTVTSAQKNPTAFYLCASSVGMRETQYFGPGTRLLVL.

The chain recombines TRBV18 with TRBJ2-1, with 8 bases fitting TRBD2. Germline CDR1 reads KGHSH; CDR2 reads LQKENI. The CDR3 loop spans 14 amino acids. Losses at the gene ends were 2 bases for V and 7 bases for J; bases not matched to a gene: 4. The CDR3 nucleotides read TGTGCCAGCTCACCAGCGGGAGGAGGTAATGAGCAGTTCTTC. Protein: CASSPAGGGNEQFF.

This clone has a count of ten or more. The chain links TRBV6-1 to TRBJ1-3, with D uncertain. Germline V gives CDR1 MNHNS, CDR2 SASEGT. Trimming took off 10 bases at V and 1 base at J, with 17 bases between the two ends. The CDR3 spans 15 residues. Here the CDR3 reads CAIQHSLLSGNTIYF. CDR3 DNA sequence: TGTGCCATTCAACACAGTCTCCTATCTGGAAACACCATATATTTT.

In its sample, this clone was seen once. CDR3 protein: CASSLGQGIQDTQYF. The CDR3 region has the DNA TGTGCCAGCAGCTTGGGACAGGGGATTCAAGATACGCAGTATTTT. The chain combines TRBV7-3 with TRBJ2-3, with 10 bases aligning to TRBD1. J lost 5 bases, V lost 3 bases, and 5 bases had no gene match. CDR3 size: 15 residues. Germline V gene data show CDR1 as SGHTA and CDR2 as FQGTGA.

The CDR3, as DNA: TGTGCCAGCAGCAGAGTGGGCTGGGACAATGAGCAGTTCTTC. The encoded protein is CASSRVGWDNEQFF. The chain recombines TRBV7-8 with TRBJ2-1; D is unclear. The germline V and J ends were trimmed by 5 bases and 5 bases, with 13 bases remaining between them. The CDR3 spans 14 residues. The V gene's germline CDR1 is SGHVS and CDR2 FQNEAQ.

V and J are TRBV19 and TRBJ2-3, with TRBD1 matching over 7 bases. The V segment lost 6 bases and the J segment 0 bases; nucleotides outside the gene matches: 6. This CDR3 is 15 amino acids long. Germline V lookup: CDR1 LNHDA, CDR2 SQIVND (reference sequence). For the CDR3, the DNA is TGTGCCAGTAGCCCTGGGGACAGTAGCACAGATACGCAGTATTTT. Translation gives CASSPGDSSTDTQYF. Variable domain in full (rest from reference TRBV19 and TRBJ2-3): DGGITQSPKYLFRKEGQNVTLSCEQNLNHDAMYWYRQDPGQGLRLIYYSQIVNDFQKGDIAEGYSVSREKKESFPLTVTSAQKNPTAFYLCASSPGDSSTDTQYFGPGTRLTVL.

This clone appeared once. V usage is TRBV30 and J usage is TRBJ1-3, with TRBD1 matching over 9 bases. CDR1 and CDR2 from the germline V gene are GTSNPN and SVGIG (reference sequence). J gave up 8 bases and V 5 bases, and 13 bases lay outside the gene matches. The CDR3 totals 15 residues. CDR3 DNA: TGTGCCTGGTCTCCGACAGGGGGAATCGGGGACACCATATATTTT. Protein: CAWSPTGGIGDTIYF.

This CDR3 reads CASSLLTRGYEQYF. The CDR3, as DNA: TGTGCCAGCAGTTTACTGACGAGGGGCTACGAGCAGTACTTC. This rearrangement joins TRBV27 to TRBJ2-7; TRBD1 or TRBD2 may be the D gene (5 bases each). V lost 2 bases to trimming and J lost 3 bases, with 11 bases between them. From germline, CDR1 is MNHEY and CDR2 SMNVEV (reference sequence). This CDR3 contains 14 residues.

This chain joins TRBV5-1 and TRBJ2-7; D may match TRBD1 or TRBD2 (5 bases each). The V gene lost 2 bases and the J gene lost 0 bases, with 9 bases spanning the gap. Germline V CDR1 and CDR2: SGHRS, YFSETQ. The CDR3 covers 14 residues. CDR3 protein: CASSLEGFSYEQYF. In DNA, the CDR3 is TGCGCCAGCAGCTTAGAGGGGTTCTCCTACGAGCAGTACTTC.

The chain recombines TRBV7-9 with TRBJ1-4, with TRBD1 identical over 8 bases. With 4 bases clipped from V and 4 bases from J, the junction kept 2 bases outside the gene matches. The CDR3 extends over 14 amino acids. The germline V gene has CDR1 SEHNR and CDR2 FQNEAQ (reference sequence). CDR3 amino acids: CASSWGQDNEKLFF. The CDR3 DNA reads TGTGCCAGCAGCTGGGGACAGGATAATGAAAAACTGTTTTTT.

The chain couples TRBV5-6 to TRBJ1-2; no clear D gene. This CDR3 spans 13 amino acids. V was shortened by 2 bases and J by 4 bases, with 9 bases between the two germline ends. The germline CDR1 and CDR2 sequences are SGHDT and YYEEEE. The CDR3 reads CASSFLEGYGYTF. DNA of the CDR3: TGTGCCAGCAGCTTTCTGGAGGGCTATGGCTACACCTTC.

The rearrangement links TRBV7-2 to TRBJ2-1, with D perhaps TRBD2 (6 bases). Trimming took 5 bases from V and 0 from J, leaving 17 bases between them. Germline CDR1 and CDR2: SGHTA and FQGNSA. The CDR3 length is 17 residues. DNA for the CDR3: TGTGCCAGCAGCGGGACTGCGGGGAGGCGCTCCTACAATGAGCAGTTCTTC. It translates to CASSGTAGRRSYNEQFF.

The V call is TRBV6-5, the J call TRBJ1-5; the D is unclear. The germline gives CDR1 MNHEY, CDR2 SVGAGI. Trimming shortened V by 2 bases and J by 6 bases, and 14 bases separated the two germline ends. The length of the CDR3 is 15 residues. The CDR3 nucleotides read TGTGCCAGCAGTTACGACTCAAGGGCGGGTCAGCCCCAGCATTTT. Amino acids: CASSYDSRAGQPQHF.

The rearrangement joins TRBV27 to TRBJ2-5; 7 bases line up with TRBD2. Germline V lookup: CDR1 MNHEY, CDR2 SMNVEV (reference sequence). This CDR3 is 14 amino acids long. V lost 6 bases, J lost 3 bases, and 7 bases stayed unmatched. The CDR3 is CASRSLADEETQYF. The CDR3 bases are TGTGCCAGCAGGTCCCTAGCGGACGAAGAGACCCAGTACTTC.

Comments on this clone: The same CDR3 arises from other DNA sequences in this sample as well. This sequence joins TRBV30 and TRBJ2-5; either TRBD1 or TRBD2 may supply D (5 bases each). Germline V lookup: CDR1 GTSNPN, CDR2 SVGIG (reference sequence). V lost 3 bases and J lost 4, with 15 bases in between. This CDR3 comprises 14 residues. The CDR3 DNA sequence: TGTGCCTGGAGCCCGAGGGGCAGCAGAGAGACCCAGTACTTC. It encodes CAWSPRGSRETQYF.

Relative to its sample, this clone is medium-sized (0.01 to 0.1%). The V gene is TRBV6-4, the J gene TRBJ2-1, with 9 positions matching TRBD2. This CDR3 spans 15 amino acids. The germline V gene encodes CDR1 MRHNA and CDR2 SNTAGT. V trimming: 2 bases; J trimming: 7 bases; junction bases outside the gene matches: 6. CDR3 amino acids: CASSDGAGGPNEQFF. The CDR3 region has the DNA TGTGCCAGCAGTGACGGGGCGGGAGGGCCGAATGAGCAGTTCTTC.

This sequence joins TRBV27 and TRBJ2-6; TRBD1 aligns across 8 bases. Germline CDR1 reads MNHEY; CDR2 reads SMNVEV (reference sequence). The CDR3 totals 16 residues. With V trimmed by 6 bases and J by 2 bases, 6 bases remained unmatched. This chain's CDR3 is CASRQTGDPGANVLTF. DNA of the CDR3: TGTGCCAGCAGACAGACAGGGGACCCTGGGGCCAACGTCCTGACTTTC.

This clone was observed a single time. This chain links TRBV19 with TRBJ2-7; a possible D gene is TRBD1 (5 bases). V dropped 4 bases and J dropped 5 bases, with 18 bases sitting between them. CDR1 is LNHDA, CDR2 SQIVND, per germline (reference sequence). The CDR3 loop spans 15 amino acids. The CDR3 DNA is TGTGCCAGTAGTAAGGCCACAGGTGATTTGGACGAGCAGTACTTC. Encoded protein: CASSKATGDLDEQYF.

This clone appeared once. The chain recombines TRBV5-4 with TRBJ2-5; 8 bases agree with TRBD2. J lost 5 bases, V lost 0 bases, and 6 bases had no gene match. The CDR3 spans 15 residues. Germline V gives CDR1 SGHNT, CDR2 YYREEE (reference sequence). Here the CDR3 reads CASSLAGRAAETQYF. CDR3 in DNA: TGTGCCAGCAGCTTGGCCGGGAGGGCCGCGGAGACCCAGTACTTC.

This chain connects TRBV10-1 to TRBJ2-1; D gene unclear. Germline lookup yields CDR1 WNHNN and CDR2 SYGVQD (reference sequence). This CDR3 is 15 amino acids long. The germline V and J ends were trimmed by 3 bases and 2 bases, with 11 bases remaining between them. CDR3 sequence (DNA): TGCGCCAGCAGTGACAGAGTCGTACCCTACAATGAGCAGTTCTTC. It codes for CASSDRVVPYNEQFF.

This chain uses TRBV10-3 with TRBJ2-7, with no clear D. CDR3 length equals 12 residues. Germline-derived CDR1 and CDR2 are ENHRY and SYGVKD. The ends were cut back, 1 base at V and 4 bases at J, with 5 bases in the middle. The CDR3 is CAISELEYEQYF. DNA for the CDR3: TGTGCCATCAGTGAGTTGGAATACGAGCAGTACTTC.

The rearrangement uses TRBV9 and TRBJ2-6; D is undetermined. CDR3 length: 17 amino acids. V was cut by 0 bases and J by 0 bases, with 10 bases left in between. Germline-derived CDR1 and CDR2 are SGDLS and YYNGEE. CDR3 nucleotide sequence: TGTGCCAGCAGCGTAGCTATGGGGAACTCTGGGGCCAACGTCCTGACTTTC. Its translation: CASSVAMGNSGANVLTF.

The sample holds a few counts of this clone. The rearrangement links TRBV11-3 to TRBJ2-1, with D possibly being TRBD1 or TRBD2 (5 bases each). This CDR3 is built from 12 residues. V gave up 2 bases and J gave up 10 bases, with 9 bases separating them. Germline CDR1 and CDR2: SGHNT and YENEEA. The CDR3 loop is CASSLYGGEQFF. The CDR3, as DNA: TGTGCCAGCAGCTTATATGGGGGAGAGCAGTTCTTC.

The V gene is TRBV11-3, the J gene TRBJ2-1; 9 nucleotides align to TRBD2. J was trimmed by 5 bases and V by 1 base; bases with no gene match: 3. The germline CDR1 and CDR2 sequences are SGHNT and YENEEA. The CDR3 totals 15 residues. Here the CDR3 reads CASSLVAGANNEQFF. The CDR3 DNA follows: TGTGCCAGCAGCTTAGTAGCGGGAGCGAACAATGAGCAGTTCTTC.

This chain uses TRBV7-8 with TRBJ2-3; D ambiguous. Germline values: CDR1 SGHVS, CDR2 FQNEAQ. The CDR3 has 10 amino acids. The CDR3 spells CAVGSDTQYF. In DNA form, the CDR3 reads TGTGCTGTGGGTTCAGATACGCAGTATTTT.